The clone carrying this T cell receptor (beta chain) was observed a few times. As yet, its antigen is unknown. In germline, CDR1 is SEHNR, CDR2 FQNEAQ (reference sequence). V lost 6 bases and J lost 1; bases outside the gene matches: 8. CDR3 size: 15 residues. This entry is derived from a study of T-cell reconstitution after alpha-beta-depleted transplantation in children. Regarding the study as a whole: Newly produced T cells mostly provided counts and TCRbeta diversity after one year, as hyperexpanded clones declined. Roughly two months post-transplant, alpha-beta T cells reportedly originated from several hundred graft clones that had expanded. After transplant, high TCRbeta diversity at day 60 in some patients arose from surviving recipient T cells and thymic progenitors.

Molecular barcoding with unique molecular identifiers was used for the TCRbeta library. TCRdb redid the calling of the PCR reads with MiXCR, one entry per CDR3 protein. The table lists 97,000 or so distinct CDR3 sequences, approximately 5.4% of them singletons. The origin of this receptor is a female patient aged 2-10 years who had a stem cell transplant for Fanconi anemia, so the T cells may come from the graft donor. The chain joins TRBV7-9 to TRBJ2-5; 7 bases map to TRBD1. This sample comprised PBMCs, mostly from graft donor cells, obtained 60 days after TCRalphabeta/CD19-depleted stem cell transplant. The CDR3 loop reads CASSLGQNPQETQYF. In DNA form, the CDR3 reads TGTGCCAGCAGTTTGGGACAGAACCCCCAAGAGACCCAGTACTTC.